This record covers a single T cell receptor (beta chain). The antigen remains unidentified. The data derive from a study of CD8 T cells in ankylosing spondylitis. Germline V gives CDR1 LGHDT, CDR2 YNNKEL (reference sequence). There are 14 residues in the CDR3. V gave up 2 bases and J gave up 2 bases, with 9 bases separating them. As the method for making TCR beta libraries, quantitative 5'-RACE with molecular barcodes was used. Via MiXCR, TCRdb re-called the 5' RACE reads, giving one row per CDR3 protein. The table lists approximately 300,000 distinct CDR3 sequences, approximately 8% of them singletons. Findings and limits, study-wide: Among TCR beta sequences, a motif of 7 to 9 highly homologous variants appeared characteristic of ankylosing spondylitis blood. Disease-linked clones reportedly showed significant enrichment in matched ankylosing spondylitis synovial fluid. Peripheral blood samples showed relatively rare disease-linked clones, and these clones were CD8+.

This TCR derives from a male donor with ankylosing spondylitis. The sample consisted of blood, either unsorted or a sorted T cell fraction (not recorded which). J is TRBJ1-1 and V is TRBV3-1; D is uncertain. The CDR3 loop reads CASSQQRENTEAFF. The CDR3 coding sequence is TGTGCCAGCAGCCAACAGAGGGAAAACACTGAAGCTTTCTTT.